The rows below give T cell receptor beta chains drawn from one sample of a study of identical twins. TCRdb recomputed calls from the 5' RACE reads with MiXCR, one row per CDR3 protein. The sample yields some 300,000 distinct CDR3 sequences, roughly 12% seen once. These data were also reused for a study on yellow fever vaccine responses in identical twins.

What was sequenced was CD8+ T cells sorted from blood. The receptor source for this set is a woman between 18 and 29 years old in good health. Both conserved end residues are part of each CDR3. The D gene is left open where the match is weak. Only part of the rows carry a size: once, few, many, or a class if the clone is expanded.

DNA: TGTGCCAGCGATCGCCCCGAGGGGAACTATGGCTACACCTTC
CDR3: CASDRPEGNYGYTF
V: TRBV9
J: TRBJ1-2
length: 14
D: NA
size: few

DNA: TGTGCCAGCAGCACCCCGGGACAGGGGGGCGATGAGCAGTTCTTC
CDR3: CASSTPGQGGDEQFF
V: TRBV5-6
J: TRBJ2-1
length: 15
D: TRBD1
size: NA

DNA: TGTGCCAGCAGCTCCCCTCATAGCGGGGACAATGAGCAGTTCTTC
CDR3: CASSSPHSGDNEQFF
V: TRBV9
J: TRBJ2-1
length: 15
D: TRBD2
size: few

DNA: TGTGCCAGCAGTTCCCCGGGACTGCACAATGAGCAGTTCTTC
CDR3: CASSSPGLHNEQFF
V: TRBV12-3/TRBV12-4
J: TRBJ2-1
length: 14
D: NA
size: few

DNA: TGTGCCAGCAGTTTATGGGGTGTCACAGATACGCAGTATTTT
CDR3: CASSLWGVTDTQYF
V: TRBV27
J: TRBJ2-3
length: 14
D: NA
size: few

DNA: TGTGCCACCAGCAGAGATACAGATTCCTACGAGCAGTACTTC
CDR3: CATSRDTDSYEQYF
V: TRBV15
J: TRBJ2-7
length: 14
D: NA
size: few

DNA: TGCGCCAGCAGCCAACCCGTCCAGGGAGGCGGGGAGCTGTTTTTT
CDR3: CASSQPVQGGGELFF
V: TRBV4-1
J: TRBJ2-2
length: 15
D: NA
size: NA

DNA: TGTGCCAGCAGCCAAGATCTGGAGTCCTACAATGAGCAGTTCTTC
CDR3: CASSQDLESYNEQFF
V: TRBV3-1
J: TRBJ2-1
length: 15
D: NA
size: few

DNA: TGTGCCAGCAGCCGCCTCGGGGGTATCACGCAGTATTTT
CDR3: CASSRLGGITQYF
V: TRBV12-3/TRBV12-4
J: TRBJ2-3
length: 13
D: NA
size: many

DNA: TGTGCCAGCAGTGAAACTGGACAATCGAACACTGAAGCTTTCTTT
CDR3: CASSETGQSNTEAFF
V: TRBV2
J: TRBJ1-1
length: 15
D: NA
size: few

DNA: TGTGCCAGCAGCTTAGCTGGGAGCAATTCACCCCTCCACTTT
CDR3: CASSLAGSNSPLHF
V: TRBV7-6
J: TRBJ1-6
length: 14
D: NA
size: NA

DNA: TGTGCCAGCAGCACGAGCGGGAGGGGCGCCTACGAGCAGTACTTC
CDR3: CASSTSGRGAYEQYF
V: TRBV7-9
J: TRBJ2-7
length: 15
D: TRBD2
size: once

DNA: TGTGCCACCAGTGATCCGCCCCGGACAGGGTACAATGAGCAGTTCTTC
CDR3: CATSDPPRTGYNEQFF
V: TRBV24-1
J: TRBJ2-1
length: 16
D: TRBD1
size: few

DNA: TGTGCCAGCAGTTCAAATAACCGGGAGACCCAGTACTTC
CDR3: CASSSNNRETQYF
V: TRBV27
J: TRBJ2-5
length: 13
D: NA
size: many

DNA: TGTGCCAGCAGCCCTAGGGGACAGGGGGCCTACGAGCAGTACTTC
CDR3: CASSPRGQGAYEQYF
V: TRBV7-9
J: TRBJ2-7
length: 15
D: TRBD1
size: few

DNA: TGTGCCAGCAGTTCTCTAGCGGGAGAATACGAGCAGTACTTC
CDR3: CASSSLAGEYEQYF
V: TRBV28
J: TRBJ2-7
length: 14
D: TRBD2
size: NA

DNA: TGTGCCAGCAGCGGTACAGGGGGCAAGTCGGCCTACAATGAGCAGTTCTTC
CDR3: CASSGTGGKSAYNEQFF
V: TRBV7-9
J: TRBJ2-1
length: 17
D: TRBD1
size: few

DNA: TGTGCCAGCAGCGCCCGGGACAGGAAAGAGACCCAGTACTTC
CDR3: CASSARDRKETQYF
V: TRBV5-6
J: TRBJ2-5
length: 14
D: TRBD1
size: NA

DNA: TGTGCCAGCATCCCCTGGAGCGGTCACAATGAGCAGTTCTTC
CDR3: CASIPWSGHNEQFF
V: TRBV12-3/TRBV12-4
J: TRBJ2-1
length: 14
D: NA
size: few